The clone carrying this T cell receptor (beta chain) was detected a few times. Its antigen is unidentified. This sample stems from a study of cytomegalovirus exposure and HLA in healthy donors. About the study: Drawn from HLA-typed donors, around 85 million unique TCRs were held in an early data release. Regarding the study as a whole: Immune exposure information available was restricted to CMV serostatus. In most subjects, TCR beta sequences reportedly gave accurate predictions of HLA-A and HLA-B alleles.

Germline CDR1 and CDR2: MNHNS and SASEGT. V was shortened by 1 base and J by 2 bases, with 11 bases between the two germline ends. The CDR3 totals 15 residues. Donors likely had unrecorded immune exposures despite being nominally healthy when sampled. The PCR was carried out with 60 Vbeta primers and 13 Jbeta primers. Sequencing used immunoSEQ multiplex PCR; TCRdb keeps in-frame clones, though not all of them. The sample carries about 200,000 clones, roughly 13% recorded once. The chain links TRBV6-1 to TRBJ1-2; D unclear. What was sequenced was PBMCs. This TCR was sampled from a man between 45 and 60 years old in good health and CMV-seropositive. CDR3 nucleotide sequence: TGTGCCAGCAGTGAAGTGGGCAGCAAAAACTATGGCTACACCTTC. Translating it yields CASSEVGSKNYGYTF.